This T cell receptor beta chain was identified in a study of naive and memory T cell subsets. Both TRBC1 and TRBC2 were covered by a beta constant-region primer of two equimolar oligonucleotides. Nested alpha and beta constant-region primers with the SP2 primer drove four PCR rounds on ligated cDNA. TCRdb processed the UMI-ligation and nested PCR reads anew with MiXCR; each CDR3 protein has one entry. Among about 90,000 distinct CDR3 sequences listed, roughly 12% were seen once. Sequential positive selection took CD4 T cells first, then CD8 T cells. Four subsets defined by CD45RA and CD27 were sorted after CD3, CD4, CD8 and live/dead staining. The study's findings and limits: Each distinct alpha or beta sequence counts as one clonotype. Especially in CD8 cells, naive repertoires contained a few larger clonotypes, possibly CD45RA-re-expressing memory cells.

In regard to this clonotype: Its antigen is still unknown.

The clonotype was recovered from a human donor in good health. Sample: naive CD4+ T cells from blood.

CDR3 protein: CATSREGNYGYTF. DNA for the CDR3: TGTGCCACCAGCAGAGAGGGGAACTATGGCTACACCTTC. The V gene is TRBV15, the J gene TRBJ1-2; D call uncertain. Germline V gives CDR1 LNHNV, CDR2 YYDKDF (reference sequence). This CDR3 contains 13 residues. Trimming removed 0 bases at V and 2 bases at J, with 4 bases between. The full variable domain, rest sourced from reference TRBV15 and TRBJ1-2, is DAMVIQNPRYQVTQFGKPVTLSCSQTLNHNVMYWYQQKSSQAPKLLFHYYDKDFNNEADTPDNFQSRRPNTSFCFLDIRSPGLGDTAMYLCATSREGNYGYTFGSGTRLTVV.